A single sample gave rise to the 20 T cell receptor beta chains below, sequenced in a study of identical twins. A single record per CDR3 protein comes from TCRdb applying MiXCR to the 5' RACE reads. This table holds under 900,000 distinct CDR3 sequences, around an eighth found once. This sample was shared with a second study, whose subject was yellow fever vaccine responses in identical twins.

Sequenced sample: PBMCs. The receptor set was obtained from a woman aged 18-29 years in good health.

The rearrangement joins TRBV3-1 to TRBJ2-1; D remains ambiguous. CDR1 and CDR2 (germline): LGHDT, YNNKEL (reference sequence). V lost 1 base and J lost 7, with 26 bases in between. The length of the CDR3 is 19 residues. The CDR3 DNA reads TGTGCCAGCAGCCAAGTAGGCGGTTCTGCAGCTCGGCCGGTGAATGAGCAGTTCTTC. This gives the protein CASSQVGGSAARPVNEQFF.

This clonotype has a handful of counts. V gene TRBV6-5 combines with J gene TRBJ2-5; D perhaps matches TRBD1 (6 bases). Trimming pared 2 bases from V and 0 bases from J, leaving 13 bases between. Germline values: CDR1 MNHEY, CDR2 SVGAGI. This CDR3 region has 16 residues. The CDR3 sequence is CASSYPPGHHQETQYF. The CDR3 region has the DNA TGTGCCAGCAGTTACCCCCCGGGACACCACCAAGAGACCCAGTACTTC.

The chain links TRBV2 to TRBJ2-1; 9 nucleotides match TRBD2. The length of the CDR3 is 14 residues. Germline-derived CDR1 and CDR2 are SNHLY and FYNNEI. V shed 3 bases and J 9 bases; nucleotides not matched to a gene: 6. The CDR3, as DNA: TGTGCCAGCAGTGATGTAGCGGGGGTGGGTGAGCAGTTCTTC. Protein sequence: CASSDVAGVGEQFF.

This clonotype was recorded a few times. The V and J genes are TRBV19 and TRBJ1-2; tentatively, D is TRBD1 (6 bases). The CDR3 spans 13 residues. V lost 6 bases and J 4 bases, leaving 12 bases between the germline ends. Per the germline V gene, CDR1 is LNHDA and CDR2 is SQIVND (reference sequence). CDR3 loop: CASRKTGPYGYTF. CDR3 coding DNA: TGTGCCAGTAGAAAGACAGGACCCTATGGCTACACCTTC.

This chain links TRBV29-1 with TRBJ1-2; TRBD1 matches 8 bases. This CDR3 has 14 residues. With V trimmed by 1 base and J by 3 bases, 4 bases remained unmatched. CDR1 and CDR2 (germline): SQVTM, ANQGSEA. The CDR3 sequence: CSVEAAGGDYGYTF. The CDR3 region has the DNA TGCAGCGTTGAAGCAGCAGGGGGCGACTATGGCTACACCTTC.

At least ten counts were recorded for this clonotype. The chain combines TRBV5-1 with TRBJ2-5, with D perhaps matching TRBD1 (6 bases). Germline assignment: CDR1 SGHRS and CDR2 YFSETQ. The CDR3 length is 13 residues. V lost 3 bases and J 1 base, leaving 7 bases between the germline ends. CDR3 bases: TGCGCCAGCAGCTGGGACATCCAAGAGACCCAGTACTTC. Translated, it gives CASSWDIQETQYF.

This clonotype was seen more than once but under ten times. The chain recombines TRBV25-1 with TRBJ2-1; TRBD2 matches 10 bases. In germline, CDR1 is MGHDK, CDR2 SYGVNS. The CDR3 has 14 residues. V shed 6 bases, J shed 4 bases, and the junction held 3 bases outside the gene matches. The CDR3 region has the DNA TGTGCCAGCAGAGCGGGGGGGGGGTACAATGAGCAGTTCTTC. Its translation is CASRAGGGYNEQFF. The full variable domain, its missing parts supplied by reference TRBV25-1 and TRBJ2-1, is EADIYQTPRYLVIGTGKKITLECSQTMGHDKMYWYQQDPGMELHLIHYSYGVNSTEKGDLSSESTVSRIRTEHFPLTLESARPSHTSQYLCASRAGGGYNEQFFGPGTRLTVL.

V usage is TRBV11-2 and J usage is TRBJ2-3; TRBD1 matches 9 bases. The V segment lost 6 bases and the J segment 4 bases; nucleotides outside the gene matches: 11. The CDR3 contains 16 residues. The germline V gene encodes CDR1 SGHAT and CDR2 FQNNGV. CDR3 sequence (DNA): TGTGCCAGCAGTGATACAGGGGGCTCGTTTGCAGATACGCAGTATTTT. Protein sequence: CASSDTGGSFADTQYF.

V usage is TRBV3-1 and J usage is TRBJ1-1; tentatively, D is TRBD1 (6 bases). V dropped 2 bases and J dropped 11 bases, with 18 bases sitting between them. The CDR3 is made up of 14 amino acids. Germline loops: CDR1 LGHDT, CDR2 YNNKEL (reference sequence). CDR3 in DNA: TGTGCCAGCAGCCAACTCGGGACACCCCAGGGGGCTTTCTTT. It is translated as CASSQLGTPQGAFF.

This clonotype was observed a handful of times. The DNA of the CDR3 is TGCAGTGCCAGCGACAGGCCAAGCACAGATACGCAGTATTTT. Translation gives CSASDRPSTDTQYF. This chain joins TRBV20-1 and TRBJ2-3; D is possibly TRBD1 (6 bases). Trimming stripped 6 bases from V and 0 bases from J, with 13 bases between. The CDR3 length is 14 residues. The germline V gene encodes CDR1 DFQATT and CDR2 SNEGSKA (reference sequence).

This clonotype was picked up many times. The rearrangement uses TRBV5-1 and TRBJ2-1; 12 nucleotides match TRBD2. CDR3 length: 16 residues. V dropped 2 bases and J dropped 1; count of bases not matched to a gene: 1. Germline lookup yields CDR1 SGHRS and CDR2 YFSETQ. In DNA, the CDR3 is TGCGCCAGCAGCTTTCTAGCGGGAGGGTCCTACAATGAGCAGTTCTTC. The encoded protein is CASSFLAGGSYNEQFF.

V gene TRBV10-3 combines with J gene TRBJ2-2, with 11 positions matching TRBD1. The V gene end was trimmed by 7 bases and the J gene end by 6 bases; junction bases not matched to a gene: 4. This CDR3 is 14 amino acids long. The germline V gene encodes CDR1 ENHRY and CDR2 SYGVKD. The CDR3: CAITGTGGAGELFF. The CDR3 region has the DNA TGTGCCATCACCGGGACAGGGGGAGCCGGGGAGCTGTTTTTT.

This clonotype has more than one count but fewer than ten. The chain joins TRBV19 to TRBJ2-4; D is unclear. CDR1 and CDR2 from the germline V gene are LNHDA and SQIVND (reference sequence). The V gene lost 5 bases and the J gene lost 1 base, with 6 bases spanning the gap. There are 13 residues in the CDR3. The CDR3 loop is CASSVKAKNIQYF. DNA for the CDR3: TGTGCCAGTAGTGTAAAGGCCAAAAACATTCAGTACTTC.

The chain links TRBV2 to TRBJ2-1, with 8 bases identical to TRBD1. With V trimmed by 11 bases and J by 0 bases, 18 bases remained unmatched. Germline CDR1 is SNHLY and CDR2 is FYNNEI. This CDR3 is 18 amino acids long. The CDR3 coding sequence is TGTGCCTTCAGTAATAGACAGGGGTCTTCCAGCTCCTACAATGAGCAGTTCTTC. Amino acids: CAFSNRQGSSSSYNEQFF.

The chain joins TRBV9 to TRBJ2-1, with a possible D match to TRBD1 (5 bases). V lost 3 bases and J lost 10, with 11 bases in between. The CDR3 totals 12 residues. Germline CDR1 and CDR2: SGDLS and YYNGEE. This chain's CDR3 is CASSGPGIEQFF. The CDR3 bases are TGTGCCAGCAGCGGTCCAGGGATCGAGCAGTTCTTC.

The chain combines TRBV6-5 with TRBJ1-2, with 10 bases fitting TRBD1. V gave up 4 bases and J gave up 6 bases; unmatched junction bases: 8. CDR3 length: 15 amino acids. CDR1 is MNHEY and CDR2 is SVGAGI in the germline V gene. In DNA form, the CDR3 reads TGTGCCAGCAGTTCGGGACAGGGGCGATTCGATGGCTACACCTTC. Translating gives CASSSGQGRFDGYTF.

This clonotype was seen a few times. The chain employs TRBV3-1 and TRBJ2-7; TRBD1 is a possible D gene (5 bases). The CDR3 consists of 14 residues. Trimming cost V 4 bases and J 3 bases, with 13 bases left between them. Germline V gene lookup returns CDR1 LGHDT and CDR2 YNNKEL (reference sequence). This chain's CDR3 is CASSPDSSNYEQYF. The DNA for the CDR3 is TGTGCCAGCAGCCCCGACAGCAGTAACTACGAGCAGTACTTC.

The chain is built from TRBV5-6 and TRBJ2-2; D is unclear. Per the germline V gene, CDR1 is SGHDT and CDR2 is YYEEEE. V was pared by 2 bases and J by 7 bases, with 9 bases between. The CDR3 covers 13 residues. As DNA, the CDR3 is TGTGCCAGCAGCTTACCCCCCGGCGGGGAGCTGTTTTTT. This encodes CASSLPPGGELFF.

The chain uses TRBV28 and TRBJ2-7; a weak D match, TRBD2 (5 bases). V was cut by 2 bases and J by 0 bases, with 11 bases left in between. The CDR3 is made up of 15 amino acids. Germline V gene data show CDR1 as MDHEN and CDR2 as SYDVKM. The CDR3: CASSLTRVNSYEQYF. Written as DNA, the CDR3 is TGTGCCAGCAGTTTAACGAGGGTAAACTCCTACGAGCAGTACTTC.

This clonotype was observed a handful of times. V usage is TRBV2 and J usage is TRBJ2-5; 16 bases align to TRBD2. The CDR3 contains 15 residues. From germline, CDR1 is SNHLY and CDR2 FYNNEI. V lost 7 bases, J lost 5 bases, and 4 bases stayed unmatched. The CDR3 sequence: CASKGLAGGSETQYF. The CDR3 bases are TGTGCCAGCAAGGGACTAGCGGGAGGGTCCGAGACCCAGTACTTC.